This TCR beta chain was obtained from a study of radiotherapy plus CTLA-4 blockade in lung cancer. V was cut by 4 bases and J by 1 base, with 16 bases left in between. This CDR3 spans 16 amino acids. Germline CDR1 is SEHNR and CDR2 is FQNEAQ (reference sequence). Data came from immunoSEQ multiplex PCR; TCRdb stores just in-frame clones and leaves some out. The data contain some 110,000 clones, under 90% of them singletons. The clonotype originates from a human donor with non-small cell lung cancer that progressed on radiotherapy plus ipilimumab. Some clones in this sample may be carry-over from other donors' samples. This chain uses TRBV7-9 with TRBJ2-5, with D possibly being TRBD2 (6 bases). The specimen was peripheral blood, collected from a patient treated with radiotherapy plus ipilimumab. The CDR3 is CASSYGGTGLQETQYF. Here the CDR3 DNA reads TGTGCCAGCAGCTATGGAGGGACTGGGCTCCAAGAGACCCAGTACTTC.